This passage covers 32 T cell receptor beta chains from one sample sequenced in a study of T cells in Graves' hyperthyroidism and ophthalmopathy. Amplified TCR beta CDR3 regions came from RNA transcripts. HTBI primers were the set used in a first-round RT-PCR of the TCR CDR3. MiXCR was run by TCRdb on the multiplex PCR reads, yielding one entry per CDR3 protein. The sample has more than 300,000 distinct CDR3 sequences, roughly a sixth seen once. Sequenced sample: blood. The receptors were gathered from a woman between 25 and 40 years old with Graves' hyperthyroidism that later progressed to Graves' ophthalmopathy.

DNA for the CDR3: TGTGCCAGCAGTGCGGGACTAGCGGGCTGGGAGCAGTACGTC. The encoded protein is CASSAGLAGWEQYV. This sequence joins TRBV28 and TRBJ2-7, with 12 bases matching TRBD2. J gave up 7 bases and V 5 bases, and 6 bases lay outside the gene matches. Germline lookup yields CDR1 MDHEN and CDR2 SYDVKM. CDR3 length: 14 residues.

This clonotype was observed many times. This chain connects TRBV6-5 to TRBJ1-2, with D perhaps TRBD1 (5 bases). CDR1 is MNHEY and CDR2 is SVGAGI in the germline V gene. Trimming removed 2 bases at V and 3 bases at J, with 10 bases between. This CDR3 spans 14 amino acids. The CDR3 DNA reads as TGTGCCAGCAGTTACCGGGGCGGGGACTATGGCTACACCTTC. It is translated as CASSYRGGDYGYTF.

This clonotype was counted many times. V and J are TRBV9 and TRBJ1-1, with D unresolved. Between the trimmed V and J ends, which lost 5 bases and 0 bases, there was a span of 11 bases. This CDR3 contains 14 residues. Germline V gives CDR1 SGDLS, CDR2 YYNGEE. The CDR3 sequence: CASSDGMMNTEAFF. The CDR3 nucleotides read TGTGCCAGCAGTGATGGTATGATGAACACTGAAGCTTTCTTT. Based on the CDR3 plus reference TRBV9 and TRBJ1-1, the full variable domain is DSGVTQTPKHLITATGQRVTLRCSPRSGDLSVYWYQQSLDQGLQFLIQYYNGEERAKGNILERFSAQQFPDLHSELNLSSLELGDSALYFCASSDGMMNTEAFFGQGTRLTVV.

This clonotype was seen repeatedly, ten times or more. The chain carries TRBV11-3 and TRBJ2-1, with 8 nucleotides matching TRBD2. Germline V gives CDR1 SGHNT, CDR2 YENEEA. The V and J ends lost 5 bases and 8 bases, in that order; junction bases with no gene match: 8. The CDR3 length is 14 residues. As DNA, the CDR3 is TGTGCCAGCAGCGATAGCGGGAATTCACATGAGCAGTTCTTC. This gives the protein CASSDSGNSHEQFF.

At least ten counts were recorded for this clonotype. This rearrangement joins TRBV12-3 or TRBV12-4 to TRBJ2-3; 14 bases agree with TRBD2. The CDR3 has 20 residues. J gave up 3 bases and V 2 bases, and 13 bases lay outside the gene matches. This CDR3 reads CASSLPSGTSGRGRTDTQYF. CDR3 DNA sequence: TGTGCCAGCAGTTTACCCTCCGGGACTAGCGGGAGAGGACGGACAGATACGCAGTATTTT.

This clonotype has ten or more counts. The chain uses TRBV7-8 and TRBJ2-1; 8 positions agree with TRBD1. This CDR3 is 15 amino acids long. V shed 5 bases, J shed 8 bases, and the junction held 11 bases outside the gene matches. Germline V lookup: CDR1 SGHVS, CDR2 FQNEAQ. The CDR3 reads CASSKGQGHTDEQFF. The CDR3 DNA sequence: TGTGCCAGCAGCAAAGGACAGGGTCATACGGATGAGCAGTTCTTC.

This clonotype appeared many times. Written as DNA, the CDR3 is TGTGCCAGCAGTTTATTGCGGGGCACCGGGGAGCTGTTTTTT. This codes for CASSLLRGTGELFF. The chain uses TRBV28 and TRBJ2-2; possible D gene TRBD2, 6 bases. Germline V gives CDR1 MDHEN, CDR2 SYDVKM. V was trimmed by 1 base and J by 4 bases, leaving 7 bases between them. The CDR3 length is 14 residues.

This clonotype was seen only a few times. The chain couples TRBV6-1 to TRBJ1-1; unclear D gene. Germline CDR1 and CDR2: MNHNS and SASEGT. The CDR3 has 17 residues. The V and J ends lost 5 bases and 1 base respectively, with 20 bases between them. The chain's CDR3 is CASSIHGSGDGNTEAFF. CDR3 bases: TGTGCCAGCAGTATACACGGATCCGGTGATGGGAACACTGAAGCTTTCTTT.

The table lists this clonotype with many counts. V is TRBV7-9 and J is TRBJ2-5, with 9 nucleotides matching TRBD2. The CDR3 loop spans 16 amino acids. The V and J ends lost 1 base and 1 base, in that order; junction bases with no gene match: 4. CDR1 is SEHNR, CDR2 FQNEAQ, per germline (reference sequence). The CDR3 DNA reads as TGTGCCAGCAGCTTAGTGGCGCGGGAGGGCCAAGAGACCCAGTACTTC. This codes for CASSLVAREGQETQYF.

Many counts were recorded for this clonotype. The chain uses TRBV27 and TRBJ2-7, with D unclear. Trimming cost V 6 bases and J 0 bases, with 12 bases left between them. The CDR3 totals 14 residues. Germline CDR1 and CDR2: MNHEY and SMNVEV (reference sequence). CDR3 in amino acids: CASSFLTGSYEQYF. Here the CDR3 DNA reads TGTGCCAGCAGCTTTTTGACGGGCTCCTACGAGCAGTACTTC.

This chain connects TRBV2 to TRBJ2-7; 7 nucleotides line up with TRBD2. The CDR3 contains 16 residues. The germline CDR1 and CDR2 sequences are SNHLY and FYNNEI. With V trimmed by 3 bases and J by 3 bases, 11 bases remained unmatched. CDR3 DNA sequence: TGTGCCAGCAGTGAGTGGCTAGCGGTCGGAAGCTACGAGCAGTACTTC. Amino acid sequence: CASSEWLAVGSYEQYF.

The chain has TRBV25-1 and TRBJ2-7, with a tentative D call TRBD1 (6 bases). This CDR3 contains 14 residues. CDR1 is MGHDK, CDR2 SYGVNS, per germline. Trimming took 6 bases from V and 2 from J, leaving 14 bases between them. CDR3 sequence reads: CASSSKWTAYEQYF. The CDR3 DNA reads as TGTGCCAGCAGCTCCAAATGGACAGCCTACGAGCAGTACTTC.

The chain employs TRBV6-6 and TRBJ2-3, with D perhaps being TRBD1 or TRBD2 (6 bases each). Germline-derived CDR1 and CDR2 are MNHNY and SVGAGI (reference sequence). The CDR3 sequence is 15 residues long. Trimming took off 3 bases at V and 5 bases at J, with 15 bases between the two ends. The CDR3, as DNA: TGTGCCAGCAGTTATTCGGGGGCGCTAGGAGATACGCAGTATTTT. As protein: CASSYSGALGDTQYF.

This clonotype was seen many times. This rearrangement joins TRBV19 to TRBJ2-2, with 11 bases that match TRBD1. Germline V gene sequence: CDR1 LNHDA, CDR2 SQIVND (reference sequence). The CDR3 is 16 amino acids. With 5 bases clipped from V and 6 bases from J, the junction kept 8 bases outside the gene matches. CDR3 region: CASSSPGQGVAGELFF. CDR3 bases: TGTGCCAGTAGTTCACCGGGACAGGGGGTCGCCGGGGAGCTGTTTTTT. Complete variable domain (other parts from reference TRBV19 and TRBJ2-2): DGGITQSPKYLFRKEGQNVTLSCEQNLNHDAMYWYRQDPGQGLRLIYYSQIVNDFQKGDIAEGYSVSREKKESFPLTVTSAQKNPTAFYLCASSSPGQGVAGELFFGEGSRLTVL.

The rearrangement links TRBV3-1 to TRBJ2-1; 9 nucleotides align to TRBD1. Looked up from germline, CDR1 is LGHDT and CDR2 is YNNKEL (reference sequence). V lost 3 bases and J lost 5; bases outside the gene matches: 5. The CDR3 is 15 residues long. The CDR3 region is CASSHRDRAHNEQFF. The CDR3 DNA reads TGTGCCAGCAGCCACCGGGACAGGGCCCACAATGAGCAGTTCTTC.

In regard to this clonotype: Being one base from a much bigger clone, this may be a read error. The chain has TRBV11-2 and TRBJ2-1; a possible D gene is TRBD2 (5 bases). The CDR3 consists of 16 residues. Per the germline V gene, CDR1 is SGHAT and CDR2 is FQNNGV. CDR3 residues: CASSLIVGTEGNEQLF. The DNA of the CDR3 is TGTGCCAGCAGCTTAATTGTTGGAACAGAGGGTAATGAGCAGCTCTTC.

In its sample, this clonotype was seen a few times. The chain carries TRBV5-1 and TRBJ2-2, with D perhaps TRBD1 or TRBD2 (5 bases each). From germline, CDR1 is SGHRS and CDR2 YFSETQ. The CDR3 loop spans 14 amino acids. V lost 10 bases, J lost 4 bases, and 17 bases lay in between. CDR3 nucleotides: TGCGCCTCCCGGGACGGGCCGGGCACCGGGGAGCTGTTTTTT. It is translated as CASRDGPGTGELFF.

This clonotype was counted only a few times. This chain connects TRBV7-9 to TRBJ2-1, with 9 bases that match TRBD2. Germline V gives CDR1 SEHNR, CDR2 FQNEAQ (reference sequence). Unmatched junction bases numbered 11, after V lost 5 bases and J lost 6 bases. The CDR3 runs to 16 residues. The DNA for the CDR3 is TGTGCCAGCAGCCCGTTAGCGGGAGCGGTAGGCAATGAGCAGTTCTTC. It codes for CASSPLAGAVGNEQFF. The variable domain in full, with the rest retrieved from reference TRBV7-9 and TRBJ2-1, is DTGVSQNPRHKITKRGQNVTFRCDPISEHNRLYWYRQTLGQGPEFLTYFQNEAQLEKSRLLSDRFSAERPKGSFSTLEIQRTEQGDSAMYLCASSPLAGAVGNEQFFGPGTRLTVL.

This clonotype was observed many times. V is TRBV11-3 and J is TRBJ2-1; D unclear. The germline V gene has CDR1 SGHNT and CDR2 YENEEA. Trimming left V 0 bases short and J 10 bases short, with 10 bases between. This CDR3 region has 13 residues. CDR3 DNA: TGTGCCAGCAGCTTAGATCCCTTTGGCGAGCAGTTCTTC. Amino acid sequence: CASSLDPFGEQFF. The entire variable domain, with the rest obtained from reference TRBV11-3 and TRBJ2-1, is as follows: EAGVVQSPRYKIIEKKQPVAFWCNPISGHNTLYWYLQNLGQGPELLIRYENEEAVDDSQLPKDRFSAERLKGVDSTLKIQPAELGDSAVYLCASSLDPFGEQFFGPGTRLTVL.

This clonotype occurred many times. The rearrangement links TRBV3-1 to TRBJ1-1; D call uncertain. The CDR3 spans 15 residues. CDR1 is LGHDT, CDR2 YNNKEL, per germline (reference sequence). The V gene lost 1 base and the J gene lost 0 bases, with 9 bases spanning the gap. The CDR3: CASSQGRAMNTEAFF. CDR3 DNA sequence: TGTGCCAGCAGCCAAGGAAGAGCCATGAACACTGAAGCTTTCTTT.

The chain couples TRBV27 to TRBJ2-7, with TRBD2 matching 7 bases. V shed 6 bases and J 9 bases; nucleotides not matched to a gene: 11. This CDR3 comprises 13 residues. CDR1 is MNHEY, CDR2 SMNVEV, per germline (reference sequence). The chain's CDR3 is CASRARREFLQYF. Written as DNA, the CDR3 is TGTGCCAGCAGAGCGCGGCGGGAGTTCTTGCAGTACTTC.

The chain has TRBV11-1 and TRBJ2-5, with unresolved D. The V end lost 5 bases, the J end lost 1 base, and 14 bases lay between the germline ends. The V gene's germline CDR1 is SGHAT and CDR2 FQDESV (reference sequence). The CDR3 length is 15 residues. CDR3 nucleotide sequence: TGTGCCAGCAGCCTAGGGCCCGGCTTCCAAGAGACCCAGTACTTC. This sequence encodes CASSLGPGFQETQYF. The whole variable domain, filled in from reference TRBV11-1 and TRBJ2-5, reads EAEVAQSPRYKITEKSQAVAFWCDPISGHATLYWYRQILGQGPELLVQFQDESVVDDSQLPKDRFSAERLKGVDSTLKIQPAELGDSAMYLCASSLGPGFQETQYFGPGTRLLVL.

This clonotype has only a few counts. V and J are TRBV19 and TRBJ1-1; TRBD1 agrees at 10 bases. Germline assignment: CDR1 LNHDA and CDR2 SQIVND (reference sequence). This CDR3 has 17 amino acids. Trimming cost V 2 bases and J 1 base; bases outside gene matches: 7. The CDR3: CASSITGTGARNTEAFF. In DNA form, the CDR3 reads TGTGCCAGTAGTATAACGGGGACAGGGGCGCGGAACACTGAAGCTTTCTTT.

The chain couples TRBV5-1 to TRBJ2-3, with TRBD2 as a possible D gene (6 bases). The CDR3 is made up of 14 amino acids. Trimming shortened V by 4 bases and J by 4 bases, and 13 bases separated the two germline ends. Per germline, CDR1 SGHRS and CDR2 YFSETQ. The CDR3 is CASSVNGRSDTQYF. CDR3 bases: TGCGCCAGCAGCGTAAACGGGAGATCAGATACGCAGTATTTT.

Ten or more counts support this clonotype. V is TRBV9 and J is TRBJ2-7; D is ambiguous. V dropped 0 bases and J dropped 0 bases, with 7 bases sitting between them. The CDR3 loop spans 14 amino acids. The V gene's germline CDR1 is SGDLS and CDR2 YYNGEE. The CDR3, as DNA: TGTGCCAGCAGCGTAGACGGAGCCTCCTACGAGCAGTACTTC. It translates to CASSVDGASYEQYF.

This clonotype has ten or more counts. V usage is TRBV18 and J usage is TRBJ2-7, with D possibly matching TRBD1 (6 bases). This CDR3 region has 17 residues. Per the germline V gene, CDR1 is KGHSH and CDR2 is LQKENI. V shed 2 bases and J shed 3 bases, with 20 bases lying between them. The CDR3, as DNA: TGTGCCAGCTCACCAGTACTCCTTGCACAGGGAGACTACGAGCAGTACTTC. This encodes CASSPVLLAQGDYEQYF.

The chain recombines TRBV30 with TRBJ1-4; D ambiguous. Germline assignment: CDR1 GTSNPN and CDR2 SVGIG (reference sequence). V lost 0 bases and J lost 12, with 20 bases in between. The CDR3 contains 15 residues. The chain's CDR3 is CAWSVLGDPNGELFF. CDR3 sequence (DNA): TGTGCCTGGAGTGTACTAGGAGACCCCAATGGGGAACTGTTTTTT.

The sample holds a few counts of this clonotype. With a much larger clone just one base away, this may be a read error. The rearrangement joins TRBV20-1 to TRBJ2-2; no reliable D call. The V end was cut by 0 bases, the J end by 4 bases, with 12 bases between. CDR3 length: 15 amino acids. Germline CDR1 reads DFQATT; CDR2 reads SNEGSKA (reference sequence). The CDR3 sequence is CSARDLGKVTGELFF. The CDR3 bases are TGCAGTGCTAGAGATTTGGGAAAGGTCACCGGGGAGCTGTTTTTT.

This clonotype was picked up many times. The CDR3 loop is CASSEMLAGELFF. DNA of the CDR3: TGTGCCAGCAGTGAAATGCTAGCCGGGGAGCTGTTTTTT. The V call is TRBV2, the J call TRBJ2-2; no definite D call. Germline values: CDR1 SNHLY, CDR2 FYNNEI. The V gene lost 2 bases and the J gene lost 6 bases, with 7 bases spanning the gap. CDR3 length equals 13 residues.

In its sample, this clonotype was seen a few times. The chain is built from TRBV28 and TRBJ1-4; 8 bases align to TRBD1. V dropped 7 bases and J dropped 11; count of bases not matched to a gene: 9. The CDR3 consists of 13 residues. The germline CDR1 and CDR2 sequences are MDHEN and SYDVKM. CDR3 sequence reads: CASTDGTGGKLFF. The DNA of the CDR3 is TGTGCCAGCACCGATGGGACAGGTGGGAAACTGTTTTTT.

This clonotype was counted at least ten times. Compared with germline, one end of the junction differs, possibly owing to a read error. The CDR3 loop reads CANSTISTGELFF. In DNA, the CDR3 is TGTGCCAACAGCACGATTTCCACCGGGGAGCTGTTTTTT. The genes are TRBV7-2 and TRBJ2-2; D ambiguous. The CDR3 is 13 amino acids. The germline gives CDR1 SGHTA, CDR2 FQGNSA.

This clonotype was recorded many times. The chain recombines TRBV10-2 with TRBJ2-1; TRBD2 is a possible D gene (5 bases). CDR1 WSHSY and CDR2 SAAADI come from the germline V gene. There are 15 residues in the CDR3. V lost 3 bases and J lost 6, with 15 bases in between. The CDR3 DNA is TGCGCCAGCAGTGATTCGTCTAGCCAAAGCAATGAGCAGTTCTTC. It encodes CASSDSSSQSNEQFF.